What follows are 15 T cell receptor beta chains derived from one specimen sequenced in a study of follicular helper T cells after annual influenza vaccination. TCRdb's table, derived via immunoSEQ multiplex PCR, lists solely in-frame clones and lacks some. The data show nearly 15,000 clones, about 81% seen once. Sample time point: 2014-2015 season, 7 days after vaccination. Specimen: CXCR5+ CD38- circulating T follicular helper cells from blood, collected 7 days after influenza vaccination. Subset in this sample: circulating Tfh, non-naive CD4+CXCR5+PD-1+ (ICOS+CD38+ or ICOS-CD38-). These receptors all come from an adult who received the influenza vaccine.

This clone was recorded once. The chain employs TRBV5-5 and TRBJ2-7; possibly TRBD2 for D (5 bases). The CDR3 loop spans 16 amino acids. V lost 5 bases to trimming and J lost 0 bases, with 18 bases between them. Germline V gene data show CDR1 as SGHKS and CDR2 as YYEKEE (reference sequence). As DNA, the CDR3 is TGTGCCAGCAGGCGATCCCCCAGTCGGGACTCCTACGAGCAGTACTTC. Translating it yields CASRRSPSRDSYEQYF.

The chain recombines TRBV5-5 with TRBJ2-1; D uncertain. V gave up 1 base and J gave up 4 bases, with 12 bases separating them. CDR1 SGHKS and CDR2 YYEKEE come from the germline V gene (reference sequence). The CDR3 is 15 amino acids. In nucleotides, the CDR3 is TGTGCCAGCAGCTTGACAGATAATCCTTACAATGAGCAGTTCTTC. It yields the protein CASSLTDNPYNEQFF. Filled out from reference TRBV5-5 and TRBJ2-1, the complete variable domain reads DAGVTQSPTHLIKTRGQQVTLRCSPISGHKSVSWYQQVLGQGPQFIFQYYEKEERGRGNFPDRFSARQFPNYSSELNVNALLLGDSALYLCASSLTDNPYNEQFFGPGTRLTVL.

CDR3 region: CASSAGQGNYEQYF. In DNA, the CDR3 is TGTGCCAGCAGCGCGGGACAGGGGAACTACGAGCAGTACTTC. The chain uses TRBV5-6 and TRBJ2-7, with 10 bases aligning to TRBD1. The length of the CDR3 is 14 residues. V lost 4 bases and J lost 3; bases outside the gene matches: 4. Germline values: CDR1 SGHDT, CDR2 YYEEEE.

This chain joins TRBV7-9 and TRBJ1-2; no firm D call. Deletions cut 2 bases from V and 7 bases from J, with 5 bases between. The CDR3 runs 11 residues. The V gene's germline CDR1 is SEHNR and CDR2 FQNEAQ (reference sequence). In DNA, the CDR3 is TGTGCCAGCAGCTTAAGTAGTGGCTACACCTTC. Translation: CASSLSSGYTF.

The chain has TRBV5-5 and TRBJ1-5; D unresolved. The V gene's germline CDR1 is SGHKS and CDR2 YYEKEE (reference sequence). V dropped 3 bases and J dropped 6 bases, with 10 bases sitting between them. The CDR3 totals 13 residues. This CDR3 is CASSSNHGQPQHF. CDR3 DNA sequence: TGTGCCAGCAGCTCTAATCATGGTCAGCCCCAGCATTTT.

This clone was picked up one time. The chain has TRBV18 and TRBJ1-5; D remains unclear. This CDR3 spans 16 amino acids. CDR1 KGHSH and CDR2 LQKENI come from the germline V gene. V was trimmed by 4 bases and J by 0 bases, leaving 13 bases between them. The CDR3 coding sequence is TGTGCCAGCTCACGAGCTGGGCCGGATAGCAATCAGCCCCAGCATTTT. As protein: CASSRAGPDSNQPQHF.

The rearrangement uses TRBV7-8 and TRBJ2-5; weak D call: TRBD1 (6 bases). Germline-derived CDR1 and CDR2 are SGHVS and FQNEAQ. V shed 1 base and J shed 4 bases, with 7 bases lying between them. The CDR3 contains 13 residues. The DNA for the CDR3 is TGTGCCAGCAGCTTAGACAGGGCAGAGACCCAGTACTTC. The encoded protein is CASSLDRAETQYF.

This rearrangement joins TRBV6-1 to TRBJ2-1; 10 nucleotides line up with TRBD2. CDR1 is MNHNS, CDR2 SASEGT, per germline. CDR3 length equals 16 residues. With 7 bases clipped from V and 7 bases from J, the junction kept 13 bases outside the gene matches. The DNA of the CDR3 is TGTGCCAGCACTGTAGCCAGGGGAGCGGGAGGGAATGAGCAGTTCTTC. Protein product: CASTVARGAGGNEQFF.

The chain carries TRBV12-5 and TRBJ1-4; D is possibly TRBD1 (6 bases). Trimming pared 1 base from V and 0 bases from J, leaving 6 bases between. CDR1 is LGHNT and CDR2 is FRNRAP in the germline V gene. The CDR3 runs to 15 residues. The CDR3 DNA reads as TGTGCTAGTGGTTTGGGACAGGCAACTAATGAAAAACTGTTTTTT. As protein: CASGLGQATNEKLFF.

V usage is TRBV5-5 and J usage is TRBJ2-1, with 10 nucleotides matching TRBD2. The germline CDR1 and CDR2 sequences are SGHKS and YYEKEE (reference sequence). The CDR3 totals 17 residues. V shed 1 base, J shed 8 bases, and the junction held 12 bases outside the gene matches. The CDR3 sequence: CASSLIARLAGVDEQFF. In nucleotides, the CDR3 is TGTGCCAGCAGCTTGATAGCGAGGCTAGCGGGAGTTGATGAGCAGTTCTTC.

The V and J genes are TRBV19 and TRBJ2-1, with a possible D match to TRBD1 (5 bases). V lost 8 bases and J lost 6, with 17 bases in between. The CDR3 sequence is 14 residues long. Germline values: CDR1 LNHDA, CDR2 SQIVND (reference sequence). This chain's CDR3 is CASRSTQGINEQFF. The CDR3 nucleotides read TGTGCCAGTCGATCAACTCAGGGAATCAATGAGCAGTTCTTC.

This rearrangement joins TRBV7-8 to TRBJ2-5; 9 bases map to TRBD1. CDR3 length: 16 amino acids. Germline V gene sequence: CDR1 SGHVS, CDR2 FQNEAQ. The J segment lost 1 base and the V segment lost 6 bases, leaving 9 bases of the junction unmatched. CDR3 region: CASRRRTGAVQETQYF. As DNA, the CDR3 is TGTGCCAGCAGACGCCGGACAGGGGCCGTCCAAGAGACCCAGTACTTC.

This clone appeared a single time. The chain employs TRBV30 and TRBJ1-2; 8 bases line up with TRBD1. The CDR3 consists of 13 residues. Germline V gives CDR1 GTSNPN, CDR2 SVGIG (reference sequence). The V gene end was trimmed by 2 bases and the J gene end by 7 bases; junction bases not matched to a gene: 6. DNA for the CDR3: TGTGCCTGGAGTCACCCTACAGGGGGTGGCTACACCTTC. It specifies CAWSHPTGGGYTF.

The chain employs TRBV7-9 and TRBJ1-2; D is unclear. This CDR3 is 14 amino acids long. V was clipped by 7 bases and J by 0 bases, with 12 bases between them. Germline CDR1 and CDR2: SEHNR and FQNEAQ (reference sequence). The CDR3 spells CASTQAGSNYGYTF. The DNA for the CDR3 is TGTGCCAGCACCCAGGCCGGTTCTAACTATGGCTACACCTTC.

This CDR3 is CASSLIGQGLYEQYF. The CDR3 region has the DNA TGTGCCAGCAGTTTAATAGGGCAGGGTTTATACGAGCAGTACTTC. This chain uses TRBV27 with TRBJ2-7; tentative D call: TRBD1 (5 bases). The CDR3 is 15 amino acids. V was clipped by 2 bases and J by 4 bases, with 15 bases between them. Germline V lookup: CDR1 MNHEY, CDR2 SMNVEV (reference sequence).